One and the same sample provided the 16 T cell receptor beta chains below, sequenced in a study of blood T cell repertoires in COVID-19. Using immunoSEQ multiplex PCR, the repertoire was profiled, and TCRdb retains in-frame clones only, with some absent. The sample includes approximately 68,000 clones, around nine tenths of them seen just once. Input material: peripheral blood. These receptors were obtained from a man in his fifties or sixties with active COVID-19.

This clone was found once. V gene TRBV11-2 combines with J gene TRBJ1-1; D unclear. The CDR3 has 14 amino acids. Germline V gene data show CDR1 as SGHAT and CDR2 as FQNNGV. The V gene lost 1 base and the J gene lost 2 bases, with 8 bases spanning the gap. DNA of the CDR3: TGTGCCAGCAGCTTAGGGGCAAGCAACACTGAAGCTTTCTTT. Translating it yields CASSLGASNTEAFF.

CDR3 sequence reads: CASSYTGQGFYEQYF. Here the CDR3 DNA reads TGTGCCAGCAGTTACACGGGACAGGGATTCTACGAGCAGTACTTC. V usage is TRBV6-5 and J usage is TRBJ2-7; 9 bases line up with TRBD1. CDR1 and CDR2 (germline): MNHEY, SVGAGI. V shed 2 bases, J shed 3 bases, and the junction held 5 bases outside the gene matches. This CDR3 region has 15 residues.

The V and J genes are TRBV27 and TRBJ2-5; D gene unclear. This CDR3 is built from 15 residues. V shed 5 bases and J shed 4 bases, with 17 bases lying between them. The germline V gene has CDR1 MNHEY and CDR2 SMNVEV (reference sequence). The CDR3 loop is CASSQRSPRGETQYF. The CDR3 coding sequence is TGTGCCAGCAGTCAGCGCTCACCTCGAGGAGAGACCCAGTACTTC.

The V call is TRBV5-1, the J call TRBJ2-3; D unclear. This CDR3 spans 13 amino acids. Trimming shortened V by 4 bases and J by 1 base, and 7 bases separated the two germline ends. The germline gives CDR1 SGHRS, CDR2 YFSETQ. The CDR3 nucleotides read TGCGCCAGCAGCCCGCAGGGCACAGATACGCAGTATTTT. Protein sequence: CASSPQGTDTQYF.

The chain joins TRBV25-1 to TRBJ2-1; 7 bases map to TRBD1. With 6 bases clipped from V and 2 bases from J, the junction kept 4 bases outside the gene matches. Germline lookup yields CDR1 MGHDK and CDR2 SYGVNS. CDR3 length: 14 residues. The CDR3 DNA follows: TGTGCCAGCAGATCGACAGGGCCCTACAATGAGCAGTTCTTC. It translates to CASRSTGPYNEQFF.

CDR3 in amino acids: CATVDQGDGDTQYF. The CDR3, as DNA: TGCGCCACCGTCGACCAGGGTGACGGAGATACGCAGTATTTT. The rearrangement links TRBV4-3 to TRBJ2-3; TRBD1 might be the D (5 bases). Trimming shortened V by 10 bases and J by 5 bases, and 19 bases separated the two germline ends. The CDR3 is 14 amino acids. Looked up from germline, CDR1 is LGHNA and CDR2 is YSLEER.

The CDR3 spells CASSLAFGTAIEDTQYF. The CDR3, as DNA: TGCGCCAGCAGCTTGGCCTTCGGGACAGCAATAGAAGATACGCAGTATTTT. This chain joins TRBV5-1 and TRBJ2-3; the match to TRBD1 covers 7 bases. This CDR3 is 17 amino acids long. The trim removed 0 bases at V and 5 bases at J, leaving 12 bases unmatched. The germline V gene has CDR1 SGHRS and CDR2 YFSETQ.

The chain recombines TRBV27 with TRBJ1-1; the D is unclear. V shed 2 bases and J shed 1 base, with 11 bases lying between them. This CDR3 spans 15 amino acids. Germline lookup yields CDR1 MNHEY and CDR2 SMNVEV (reference sequence). The CDR3 coding sequence is TGTGCCAGCAGTTTAACCCAGACTGGGAACACTGAAGCTTTCTTT. Its protein is CASSLTQTGNTEAFF.

J is TRBJ2-7 and V is TRBV7-2; D gene ambiguous. CDR1 is SGHTA, CDR2 FQGNSA, per germline. V was trimmed by 7 bases and J by 4 bases, leaving 11 bases between them. CDR3 length: 12 residues. In DNA, the CDR3 is TGTGCCAGCATCCTGCGGATTTACGAGCAGTACTTC. It codes for CASILRIYEQYF.

The chain employs TRBV18 and TRBJ2-6; D unresolved. Trimming shortened V by 0 bases and J by 0 bases, and 6 bases separated the two germline ends. Germline CDR1 KGHSH, CDR2 LQKENI. This CDR3 has 16 amino acids. The CDR3 DNA is TGTGCCAGCTCACCACCCACGAGCTCTGGGGCCAACGTCCTGACTTTC. It codes for CASSPPTSSGANVLTF.

The CDR3 DNA is TGCGCCAGCAGCTTGGAACACATTCAAGAGACCCAGTACTTC. It encodes CASSLEHIQETQYF. This chain uses TRBV5-1 with TRBJ2-5; D remains ambiguous. The CDR3 is 14 amino acids. Trimming removed 0 bases from V and 2 bases from J, with 8 bases in between. Germline assignment: CDR1 SGHRS and CDR2 YFSETQ.

The rearrangement uses TRBV7-2 and TRBJ2-7; 10 bases align to TRBD1. The CDR3 sequence is 14 residues long. J lost 7 bases, V lost 3 bases, and 6 bases had no gene match. CDR1 and CDR2 (germline): SGHTA, FQGNSA. The CDR3 region has the DNA TGTGCCAGCAGCTTCGGGACAGGGGCCAAGGAGCAGTACTTC. Translating gives CASSFGTGAKEQYF. Full variable domain (rest looked up from reference TRBV7-2 and TRBJ2-7): GAGVSQSPSNKVTEKGKDVELRCDPISGHTALYWYRQSLGQGLEFLIYFQGNSAPDKSGLPSDRFSAERTGGSVSTLTIQRTQQEDSAVYLCASSFGTGAKEQYFGPGTRLTVT.

The chain couples TRBV4-1 to TRBJ1-1; the D is unclear. The V end was cut by 1 base, the J end by 0 bases, with 12 bases between. The CDR3 is 16 residues long. Germline V gene data show CDR1 as MGHRA and CDR2 as YSYEKL. The CDR3 DNA is TGCGCCAGCAGCCAAGCGGGAGGACGGATGAACACTGAAGCTTTCTTT. This translates into CASSQAGGRMNTEAFF.

The rearrangement uses TRBV7-8 and TRBJ2-7; D is uncertain. Germline V CDR1 and CDR2: SGHVS, FQNEAQ. Trimming cost V 5 bases and J 0 bases, with 11 bases left between them. This CDR3 is built from 14 residues. The CDR3 nucleotides read TGTGCCAGCAGCCCCCTCAGTTTCTCCTACGAGCAGTACTTC. Amino acids: CASSPLSFSYEQYF.

The V and J genes are TRBV19 and TRBJ1-1; TRBD1 is a possible D gene (5 bases). In germline, CDR1 is LNHDA, CDR2 SQIVND (reference sequence). This CDR3 has 15 residues. Trimming pared 7 bases from V and 3 bases from J, leaving 18 bases between. The chain's CDR3 is CASNPGRGRDTEAFF. For the CDR3, the DNA is TGTGCCAGTAATCCCGGTCGCGGCAGGGACACTGAAGCTTTCTTT. The variable domain in full, with the rest retrieved from reference TRBV19 and TRBJ1-1, is DGGITQSPKYLFRKEGQNVTLSCEQNLNHDAMYWYRQDPGQGLRLIYYSQIVNDFQKGDIAEGYSVSREKKESFPLTVTSAQKNPTAFYLCASNPGRGRDTEAFFGQGTRLTVV.

Only a few counts were recorded for this clone. The chain joins TRBV5-1 to TRBJ2-1; D gene uncertain. Germline loops: CDR1 SGHRS, CDR2 YFSETQ. Trimming shortened V by 2 bases and J by 0 bases, and 9 bases separated the two germline ends. CDR3 length: 15 residues. This chain's CDR3 is CASSFEVSSYNEQFF. Written as DNA, the CDR3 is TGCGCCAGCAGCTTTGAAGTGAGCTCCTACAATGAGCAGTTCTTC.